Sequencing of this T cell receptor beta chain was carried out in a study of response to subunit inactivated influenza vaccine. Study-wide findings and caveats: The authors suggested that every seasonal influenza vaccination recruits few new T cells.

Germline V gene data show CDR1 as MNHEY and CDR2 as SVGAGI. V shed 4 bases, J shed 0 bases, and the junction held 3 bases outside the gene matches. This CDR3 comprises 14 residues. Via MiXCR, TCRdb re-called the RT-PCR reads, giving one row per CDR3 protein. The sample carries a few hundred thousand distinct CDR3 sequences, approximately 14% recorded once. To note about this clonotype: Antigen specificity is unknown.

The TCR comes from a man between 50 and 59 years old who received an inactivated influenza vaccine. The genes are TRBV6-5 and TRBJ2-7, with 7 bases that match TRBD2. Source: PBMCs from blood, taken approximately 12 days after vaccination. The chain's CDR3 is CASSSRGNSYEQYF. In DNA, the CDR3 is TGTGCCAGCAGTTCGCGGGGGAACTCCTACGAGCAGTACTTC.